These 15 T cell receptor beta chains came from one sample sequenced in a study of vaccination effects on CD4 cells after COVID-19. CD4+ T cells specific for antigen were expanded with viral peptide pools by the ViraFEST assay before sequencing. CD4+ T cell isolation took place after approximately 11 days of culture. The study found no prior SARS-CoV-2 infection in the vaccine recipients, who tested negative for nucleocapsid antibodies. TCRdb's copy holds only in-frame clones and misses some; the assay was immunoSEQ multiplex PCR. The sample records some 41,000 clones, about 70% being singletons. No antigens are known for them. The sequenced sample was CD4+ T cells from PBMCs cultured with HCoV-OC43 spike peptides, obtained before COVID-19 vaccination. The subset was: HCoV-OC43 spike overlapping peptide pool stimulation. The receptor source for this set is a human donor who received a COVID-19 vaccine.

This chain uses TRBV29-1 with TRBJ2-7; D not resolved. There are 12 residues in the CDR3. V lost 7 bases and J lost 4, with 14 bases in between. The V gene's germline CDR1 is SQVTM and CDR2 ANQGSEA. The CDR3 DNA reads as TGCAGCGCCGGGCAGAGGTATTACGAGCAGTACTTC. Translating gives CSAGQRYYEQYF.

This clone was found once. This rearrangement joins TRBV18 to TRBJ2-7; TRBD1 aligns across 8 bases. V dropped 5 bases and J dropped 4; count of bases not matched to a gene: 13. CDR3 length: 16 amino acids. Germline V gives CDR1 KGHSH, CDR2 LQKENI. The CDR3 sequence: CASSITTGTGVYEQYF. The CDR3 coding sequence is TGTGCCAGCTCAATTACCACCGGGACAGGAGTTTACGAGCAGTACTTC.

The chain joins TRBV18 to TRBJ2-1, with 8 bases identical to TRBD2. Germline trimming cut 2 bases from V and 9 bases from J; bases unmatched to any gene: 12. CDR3 length: 16 residues. In germline, CDR1 is KGHSH, CDR2 LQKENI. The CDR3 is CASSPAGGGSGSEQFF. The DNA of the CDR3 is TGTGCCAGCTCACCAGCTGGCGGGGGGAGTGGAAGTGAGCAGTTCTTC.

V usage is TRBV6-5 and J usage is TRBJ1-5; the D is unclear. Trimming took off 7 bases at V and 4 bases at J, with 11 bases between the two ends. The V gene's germline CDR1 is MNHEY and CDR2 SVGAGI. The CDR3 totals 13 residues. In DNA form, the CDR3 reads TGTGCCAGCAATACCTTAGGTAATCAGCCCCAGCATTTT. Translating it yields CASNTLGNQPQHF.

V and J are TRBV7-2 and TRBJ2-1; 7 bases are a match to TRBD2. CDR3 length: 14 residues. Trimming at V came to 1 base and at J to 7 bases, leaving 4 bases not matched to a gene. Germline V gives CDR1 SGHTA, CDR2 FQGNSA. The CDR3 DNA reads TGTGCCAGCAGCTTAGGGCTAGCGGCAAATGAGCAGTTCTTC. It is translated as CASSLGLAANEQFF.

The chain employs TRBV3-1 (or the pseudogene TRBV3-2) and TRBJ2-7; D unclear. Looked up from germline, CDR1 is LGHDT and CDR2 is YNNKEL (reference sequence). CDR3 length: 13 amino acids. Deletions cut 3 bases from V and 0 bases from J, with 6 bases between. Here the CDR3 reads CASSHFASYEQYF. The CDR3 bases are TGTGCCAGCAGCCATTTCGCCTCCTACGAGCAGTACTTC.

This clone appeared a few times. The chain couples TRBV5-1 to TRBJ2-7, with TRBD1 identical over 10 bases. The CDR3 is 13 amino acids. V lost 4 bases to trimming and J lost 2 bases; unmatched junction nucleotides: 0. CDR1 is SGHRS and CDR2 is YFSETQ in the germline V gene. CDR3 nucleotide sequence: TGCGCCAGCAGCGGGACAGGGGCCTACGAGCAGTACTTC. Translation gives CASSGTGAYEQYF.

In this sample, this clone turned up a few times. The rearrangement joins TRBV5-1 to TRBJ1-1; D ambiguous. The germline V gene encodes CDR1 SGHRS and CDR2 YFSETQ. With 4 bases removed from V and 1 base from J, the gap between germline ends came to 20 bases. This CDR3 comprises 17 residues. CDR3 in amino acids: CASSASVGAGGNTEAFF. The CDR3 bases are TGCGCCAGCAGCGCTAGCGTGGGAGCAGGTGGGAACACTGAAGCTTTCTTT.

The V and J genes are TRBV10-2 and TRBJ1-5; D might be TRBD1 (5 bases). Germline assignment: CDR1 WSHSY and CDR2 SAAADI. V was cut by 6 bases and J by 4 bases, with 10 bases left in between. CDR3 length: 13 residues. For the CDR3, the DNA is TGCGCCAGCAGAGGGGACGGGAATCAGCCCCAGCATTTT. Its translation is CASRGDGNQPQHF.

This clone was counted only a few times. This chain links TRBV5-1 with TRBJ2-3; TRBD2 agrees at 7 bases. The CDR3 has 15 residues. V gave up 3 bases and J gave up 0 bases; unmatched junction bases: 4. Germline CDR1 and CDR2: SGHRS and YFSETQ. The CDR3 region is CASSSGLGSTDTQYF. Written as DNA, the CDR3 is TGCGCCAGCAGCTCAGGACTAGGGAGCACAGATACGCAGTATTTT.

V usage is TRBV4-1 and J usage is TRBJ2-3, with 7 bases lining up with TRBD1. The CDR3 totals 17 residues. Germline-derived CDR1 and CDR2 are MGHRA and YSYEKL. Germline trimming cut 4 bases from V and 2 bases from J; bases unmatched to any gene: 12. This chain's CDR3 is CASSRKPGTDFTDTQYF. CDR3 coding DNA: TGCGCCAGCAGCCGAAAACCCGGGACAGACTTCACAGATACGCAGTATTTT.

The V and J genes are TRBV4-1 and TRBJ2-3, with D possibly called TRBD1 or TRBD2 (6 bases each). Germline V gene lookup returns CDR1 MGHRA and CDR2 YSYEKL. The CDR3 sequence is 15 residues long. V lost 1 base to trimming and J lost 4 bases, with 12 bases between them. In DNA, the CDR3 is TGCGCCAGCAGCCAAGGGCCTGGGGGGCCAGATACGCAGTATTTT. As protein: CASSQGPGGPDTQYF.

Only a few counts were recorded for this clone. V usage is TRBV19 and J usage is TRBJ1-2; D may be TRBD1 (5 bases). V was shortened by 5 bases and J by 7 bases, with 14 bases between the two germline ends. The CDR3 is 13 amino acids. Germline CDR1 and CDR2: LNHDA and SQIVND (reference sequence). The CDR3 sequence is CASSPEGRGGYTF. The DNA of the CDR3 is TGTGCCAGTAGTCCGGAGGGAAGGGGTGGCTACACCTTC.

The gene calls are TRBV19 and TRBJ1-2, with D unclear. The V and J ends lost 6 bases and 5 bases respectively, with 13 bases between them. CDR1 LNHDA and CDR2 SQIVND come from the germline V gene (reference sequence). The CDR3 extends over 13 amino acids. The CDR3, as DNA: TGTGCCAGTAGCGGGTCCGCGACGTATGGCTACACCTTC. Translated: CASSGSATYGYTF.

This clone has more than one count but fewer than ten. V usage is TRBV5-6 and J usage is TRBJ1-5, with 7 positions matching TRBD1. CDR3 length: 15 amino acids. The junction had 5 bases not matched to a gene; V was cut back by 4 bases and J by 1 base. Germline CDR1 and CDR2: SGHDT and YYEEEE. Here the CDR3 reads CASSVDRESNQPQHF. In DNA, the CDR3 is TGTGCCAGCAGCGTCGACAGGGAGAGCAATCAGCCCCAGCATTTT.